This T cell receptor (beta chain) appears in the sequencing data of a study of glioma-infiltrating T cells. Using RNA template, CDR3s of TCR alpha and beta were amplified with iRepertoire arm-PCR. One entry per CDR3 protein results from TCRdb running MiXCR on the multiplex PCR reads. The table has tens of thousands of distinct CDR3 sequences, 23% seen once. Looked up from germline, CDR1 is MNHEY and CDR2 is SMNVEV (reference sequence). CDR3 length: 17 amino acids. V lost 5 bases, J lost 4 bases, and 18 bases lay in between. This clonotype was seen at least ten times. Sequencing used glioma tissue, nonneoplastic brain tissue, or PBMCs (not recorded which). The receptor comes from a human donor with low-grade glioma or glioblastoma, undergoing nonglioma brain surgery, or in good health (not recorded which). This sequence joins TRBV27 and TRBJ2-6, with D perhaps assigned TRBD1 or TRBD2 (7 bases each). The CDR3 DNA sequence: TGTGCCAGCAGTGCCCTCAGGGGGGGGTCGGGGGCCAACGTCCTGACTTTC. It is translated as CASSALRGGSGANVLTF.